This paragraph reports one T cell receptor beta chain. This specimen belongs to a study of shared clonotypes between healthy human individuals. The V end lost 5 bases, the J end lost 0 bases, and 6 bases lay between the germline ends. Germline V gene lookup returns CDR1 SGHRS and CDR2 YFSETQ. The CDR3 is 13 amino acids. Clones were read by immunoSEQ multiplex PCR, and TCRdb kept only the in-frame ones, dropping some. The sample records about 800,000 clones, around 96% being singletons. Naive CD8 cells lacked CD45RO, underwent positive selection for CCR7 and left out terminally differentiated effector memory CD45RA+ cells.

Specimen: naive CD8+ T cells sorted from blood. The J gene is TRBJ2-1, the V gene TRBV5-1; D remains unclear. This TCR derives from a man aged 25 to 40 in good health. CDR3: CASSFDSYNEQFF. The CDR3 DNA follows: TGCGCCAGCAGTTTTGACTCCTACAATGAGCAGTTCTTC.